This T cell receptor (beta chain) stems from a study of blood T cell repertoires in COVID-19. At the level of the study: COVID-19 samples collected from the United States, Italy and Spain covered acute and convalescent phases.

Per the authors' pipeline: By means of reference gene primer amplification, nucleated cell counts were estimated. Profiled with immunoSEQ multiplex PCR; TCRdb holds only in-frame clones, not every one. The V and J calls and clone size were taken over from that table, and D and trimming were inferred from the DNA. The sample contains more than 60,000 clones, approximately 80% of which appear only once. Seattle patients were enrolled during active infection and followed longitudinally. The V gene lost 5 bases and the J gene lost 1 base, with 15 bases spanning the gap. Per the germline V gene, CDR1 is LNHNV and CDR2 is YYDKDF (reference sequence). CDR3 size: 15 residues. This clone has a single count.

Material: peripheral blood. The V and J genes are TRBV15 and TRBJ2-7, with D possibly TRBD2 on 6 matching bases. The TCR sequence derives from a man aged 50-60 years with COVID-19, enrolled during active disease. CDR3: CATSDPTGLSYEQYF. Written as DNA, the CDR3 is TGTGCCACCAGCGACCCGACTGGACTATCCTACGAGCAGTACTTC.